These 29 T cell receptor beta chains share one sample of origin, sequenced in a study of lymphopenia after photon versus proton radiotherapy. Data came from immunoSEQ multiplex PCR; TCRdb stores just in-frame clones and leaves some out. This table holds about 26,000 clones, 85% to 90% found once. Sequences were derived from peripheral blood, sampled from a patient treated with photon-based radiotherapy. These TCRs come from a young man with gastric cancer.

The CDR3, as DNA: TGTGCCAGCAGCCGCCACAGGGGTTTAGGTGAAAAACTGTTTTTT. Protein product: CASSRHRGLGEKLFF. This rearrangement joins TRBV7-2 to TRBJ1-4; 7 bases fit TRBD1. The CDR3 runs to 15 residues. CDR1 and CDR2 from the germline V gene are SGHTA and FQGNSA. V shed 5 bases, J shed 7 bases, and the junction held 10 bases outside the gene matches.

This chain uses TRBV6-5 with TRBJ2-5; 7 bases map to TRBD2. This CDR3 spans 15 amino acids. The V and J ends lost 7 bases and 4 bases, in that order; junction bases with no gene match: 12. Germline loops: CDR1 MNHEY, CDR2 SVGAGI. The CDR3 sequence is CASNPLVGGGETQYF. The CDR3 DNA reads as TGTGCCAGCAATCCACTGGTGGGGGGGGGAGAGACCCAGTACTTC.

V and J are TRBV29-1 and TRBJ1-3, with D unresolved. The germline gives CDR1 SQVTM, CDR2 ANQGSEA. This CDR3 contains 12 residues. V was pared by 2 bases and J by 3 bases, with 5 bases between. The CDR3 reads CSVESNGNTIYF. CDR3 in DNA: TGCAGCGTTGAATCGAATGGAAACACCATATATTTT.

The chain joins TRBV4-3 to TRBJ2-7, with D perhaps matching TRBD1 (5 bases). V was shortened by 4 bases and J by 6 bases, with 13 bases between the two germline ends. The CDR3 contains 13 residues. Germline loops: CDR1 LGHNA, CDR2 YSLEER. The CDR3 loop reads CASSLDTLSEQYF. In nucleotides, the CDR3 is TGCGCCAGCAGCCTGGACACCTTGTCCGAGCAGTACTTC.

This chain uses TRBV6-6 with TRBJ2-7, with D perhaps assigned TRBD1 or TRBD2 (6 bases each). Trimming left V 8 bases short and J 6 bases short, with 17 bases between. Germline V gene data show CDR1 as MNHNY and CDR2 as SVGAGI (reference sequence). The CDR3 extends over 13 amino acids. The CDR3 bases are TGTGCCAGCTTGGGGGGCTCTCAATCCGAGCAGTACTTC. Translated: CASLGGSQSEQYF.

The CDR3 sequence: CASSPRQGSGETQYF. The CDR3 DNA is TGTGCCAGCTCACCGCGCCAGGGAAGCGGAGAGACCCAGTACTTC. The V and J genes are TRBV18 and TRBJ2-5; D might be TRBD1 or TRBD2, each matching 5 bases. CDR3 length: 15 residues. V was pared by 3 bases and J by 4 bases, with 15 bases between. The V gene's germline CDR1 is KGHSH and CDR2 LQKENI.

The chain couples TRBV29-1 to TRBJ1-1; no clear D gene. Trimming took off 2 bases at V and 1 base at J, with 17 bases between the two ends. The V gene's germline CDR1 is SQVTM and CDR2 ANQGSEA. CDR3 length: 16 residues. In nucleotides, the CDR3 is TGCAGCGTTGAACTTTCAAGGCAGACAAGGAACACTGAAGCTTTCTTT. Protein sequence: CSVELSRQTRNTEAFF.

This chain joins TRBV25-1 and TRBJ1-2; a possible D gene is TRBD1 (5 bases). The CDR3 length is 14 residues. Germline V gene data show CDR1 as MGHDK and CDR2 as SYGVNS. V lost 4 bases and J lost 3, with 12 bases in between. CDR3 residues: CASSATGTDYGYTF. The CDR3 bases are TGTGCCAGCAGTGCCACCGGGACGGACTATGGCTACACCTTC.

The chain couples TRBV7-8 to TRBJ2-5, with 8 nucleotides matching TRBD1. The CDR3 is 14 residues long. J lost 4 bases, V lost 6 bases, and 7 bases had no gene match. The germline gives CDR1 SGHVS, CDR2 FQNEAQ. The CDR3 protein is CASSSGQVPETQYF. The CDR3 bases are TGTGCCAGCAGTTCGGGACAGGTCCCAGAGACCCAGTACTTC. Supplemented by reference TRBV7-8 and TRBJ2-5, the full variable domain reads GAGVSQSPRYKVAKRGQDVALRCDPISGHVSLFWYQQALGQGPEFLTYFQNEAQLDKSGLPSDRFFAERPEGSVSTLKIQRTQQEDSAVYLCASSSGQVPETQYFGPGTRLLVL.

The table lists this clone with a count of one. The chain couples TRBV6-1 to TRBJ2-3; 8 bases line up with TRBD2. V shed 0 bases and J 1 base; nucleotides not matched to a gene: 9. The CDR3 runs to 18 residues. The germline V gene encodes CDR1 MNHNS and CDR2 SASEGT. CDR3 nucleotides: TGTGCCAGCAGTGAAGCCCTCAGCGGGAGAGGGGGCACAGATACGCAGTATTTT. Residues: CASSEALSGRGGTDTQYF.

The chain combines TRBV25-1 with TRBJ2-7, with TRBD1 as a possible D gene (6 bases). The CDR3 length is 11 residues. Trimming cost V 6 bases and J 10 bases, with 13 bases left between them. Germline loops: CDR1 MGHDK, CDR2 SYGVNS. The CDR3 region is CASRTGLYQYF. The CDR3 DNA follows: TGTGCCAGCAGAACAGGGCTTTATCAGTACTTC.

This chain joins TRBV19 and TRBJ2-5; either TRBD1 or TRBD2 may fit D (5 bases each). Germline V gene lookup returns CDR1 LNHDA and CDR2 SQIVND (reference sequence). Trimming removed 2 bases from V and 5 bases from J, with 18 bases in between. The CDR3 runs 16 residues. This chain's CDR3 is CASSIRQAGRAETQYF. The CDR3 DNA is TGTGCCAGTAGTATAAGGCAAGCAGGGCGGGCGGAGACCCAGTACTTC. Full variable domain (remainder filled in from reference TRBV19 and TRBJ2-5): DGGITQSPKYLFRKEGQNVTLSCEQNLNHDAMYWYRQDPGQGLRLIYYSQIVNDFQKGDIAEGYSVSREKKESFPLTVTSAQKNPTAFYLCASSIRQAGRAETQYFGPGTRLLVL.

The chain has TRBV2 and TRBJ2-7; 9 bases are shared with TRBD2. The length of the CDR3 is 16 residues. V was clipped by 7 bases and J by 4 bases; unmatched bases: 14. CDR1 is SNHLY, CDR2 FYNNEI, per germline. CDR3 protein: CASKWGSGGVGYEQYF. DNA for the CDR3: TGTGCCAGCAAATGGGGTAGCGGGGGAGTTGGGTACGAGCAGTACTTC.

V is TRBV7-2 and J is TRBJ2-5, with 15 positions matching TRBD2. The germline CDR1 and CDR2 sequences are SGHTA and FQGNSA. The junction had 6 bases not matched to a gene; V was cut back by 2 bases and J by 5 bases. This CDR3 contains 17 residues. CDR3 nucleotide sequence: TGTGCCAGCAGCTTATCAGGACTAGCGGGAGGGGGGGAGACCCAGTACTTC. Amino acid sequence: CASSLSGLAGGGETQYF.

The chain is built from TRBV18 and TRBJ1-1, with 7 bases fitting TRBD1. The germline gives CDR1 KGHSH, CDR2 LQKENI. This CDR3 is built from 14 residues. V lost 0 bases and J lost 3; bases outside the gene matches: 1. CDR3 sequence (DNA): TGTGCCAGCTCACCACCTACAGGGGACACTGAAGCTTTCTTT. Translating gives CASSPPTGDTEAFF. Complete variable domain (other parts from reference TRBV18 and TRBJ1-1): NAGVMQNPRHLVRRRGQEARLRCSPMKGHSHVYWYRQLPEEGLKFMVYLQKENIIDESGMPKERFSAEFPKEGPSILRIQQVVRGDSAAYFCASSPPTGDTEAFFGQGTRLTVV.

The rearrangement links TRBV2 to TRBJ2-1; no reliable D call. Germline-derived CDR1 and CDR2 are SNHLY and FYNNEI. CDR3 length: 17 amino acids. Between the trimmed V and J ends, which lost 2 bases and 7 bases, there was a span of 21 bases. In nucleotides, the CDR3 is TGTGCCAGCAGTGAACCGGCGGATGCTGGTCAAGGAAATGAGCAGTTCTTC. This gives the protein CASSEPADAGQGNEQFF.

DNA of the CDR3: TGTGCCAGCAGCCGCCTGGGTAGCGGGTTCTACAATGAGCAGTTCTTC. Translated, it gives CASSRLGSGFYNEQFF. The chain joins TRBV5-6 to TRBJ2-1; 7 nucleotides line up with TRBD2. CDR3 length equals 16 residues. V trimming: 4 bases; J trimming: 3 bases; junction bases outside the gene matches: 10. Germline assignment: CDR1 SGHDT and CDR2 YYEEEE.

The rearrangement joins TRBV19 to TRBJ1-6, with D possibly matching TRBD1 (5 bases). CDR3 length: 15 residues. CDR1 and CDR2 (germline): LNHDA, SQIVND (reference sequence). Trimming left V 6 bases short and J 7 bases short, with 16 bases between. Here the CDR3 reads CASSYSGTKNSPLHF. CDR3 coding DNA: TGTGCCAGTAGCTACTCCGGGACGAAAAATTCACCCCTCCACTTT.

The chain has TRBV2 and TRBJ2-1, with a weak D call TRBD2 (7 bases). Trimming took 7 bases from V and 4 from J, leaving 20 bases between them. Germline-derived CDR1 and CDR2 are SNHLY and FYNNEI. The CDR3 runs to 16 residues. Here the CDR3 DNA reads TGTGCCAGCACTTCAGGGGCGGGGGTGGTATACAATGAGCAGTTCTTC. Its translation: CASTSGAGVVYNEQFF.

The chain is built from TRBV2 and TRBJ2-5, with 8 positions matching TRBD2. The length of the CDR3 is 16 residues. V lost 5 bases to trimming and J lost 5 bases; unmatched junction nucleotides: 13. Germline-derived CDR1 and CDR2 are SNHLY and FYNNEI. This chain's CDR3 is CASSRLLAGNGETQYF. The CDR3 bases are TGTGCCAGCAGTCGCTTATTAGCGGGAAACGGGGAGACCCAGTACTTC.

V is TRBV28 and J is TRBJ2-7; D is undetermined. Germline lookup yields CDR1 MDHEN and CDR2 SYDVKM. The CDR3 is 14 residues long. The V gene lost 2 bases and the J gene lost 2 bases, with 10 bases spanning the gap. The CDR3 loop reads CASSLIGKTYEQYF. CDR3 in DNA: TGTGCCAGCAGTTTAATAGGAAAGACCTACGAGCAGTACTTC. Based on the CDR3 plus reference TRBV28 and TRBJ2-7, the full variable domain is DVKVTQSSRYLVKRTGEKVFLECVQDMDHENMFWYRQDPGLGLRLIYFSYDVKMKEKGDIPEGYSVSREKKERFSLILESASTNQTSMYLCASSLIGKTYEQYFGPGTRLTVT.

The chain is built from TRBV5-1 and TRBJ2-3; TRBD1 might be the D (5 bases). With 5 bases removed from V and 0 bases from J, the gap between germline ends came to 13 bases. Germline CDR1 SGHRS, CDR2 YFSETQ. There are 15 residues in the CDR3. The CDR3 DNA sequence: TGCGCCAGCAGACCGGACACAACTAGCACAGATACGCAGTATTTT. The encoded protein is CASRPDTTSTDTQYF.

The chain has TRBV28 and TRBJ1-1, with 7 bases identical to TRBD1. The CDR3 sequence is 13 residues long. Unmatched junction bases numbered 9, after V lost 4 bases and J lost 10 bases. Looked up from germline, CDR1 is MDHEN and CDR2 is SYDVKM. The CDR3 nucleotides read TGTGCCAGCAGTTCTTCTACGGGACAGCGAGCTTTCTTT. Amino acid sequence: CASSSSTGQRAFF. Filled out from reference TRBV28 and TRBJ1-1, the complete variable domain reads DVKVTQSSRYLVKRTGEKVFLECVQDMDHENMFWYRQDPGLGLRLIYFSYDVKMKEKGDIPEGYSVSREKKERFSLILESASTNQTSMYLCASSSSTGQRAFFGQGTRLTVV.

The chain combines TRBV5-1 with TRBJ1-1; D gene unclear. Trimming left V 0 bases short and J 5 bases short, with 14 bases between. The CDR3 is 15 amino acids. Germline CDR1 is SGHRS and CDR2 is YFSETQ. CDR3 DNA: TGCGCCAGCAGCTTGGCGGCGGGCCCGGGGACTGAAGCTTTCTTT. This translates into CASSLAAGPGTEAFF.

The CDR3: CASSLTHGGDQNIQYF. The DNA for the CDR3 is TGTGCCAGCAGCTTAACCCATGGAGGGGACCAAAACATTCAGTACTTC. V and J are TRBV7-2 and TRBJ2-4; TRBD2 might be the D (6 bases). The CDR3 loop spans 16 amino acids. Per germline, CDR1 SGHTA and CDR2 FQGNSA. Deletions cut 2 bases from V and 5 bases from J, with 16 bases between.

The chain combines TRBV6-5 with TRBJ2-7; 7 bases align to TRBD1. This CDR3 has 13 residues. In germline, CDR1 is MNHEY, CDR2 SVGAGI. V shed 7 bases and J 1 base; nucleotides not matched to a gene: 4. CDR3 amino acids: CASIGTESYEQYF. CDR3 sequence (DNA): TGTGCCAGCATCGGGACAGAATCCTACGAGCAGTACTTC.

The gene calls are TRBV5-1 and TRBJ1-4, with D possibly matching TRBD1 (5 bases). Looked up from germline, CDR1 is SGHRS and CDR2 is YFSETQ. The V and J ends lost 1 base and 4 bases respectively, with 8 bases between them. The CDR3 runs 14 residues. CDR3 amino acids: CASSLLQGNEKLFF. CDR3 in DNA: TGCGCCAGCAGCTTGCTGCAGGGTAATGAAAAACTGTTTTTT.

The chain joins TRBV2 to TRBJ1-5; D gene unclear. Trimming pared 7 bases from V and 2 bases from J, leaving 9 bases between. Germline V gene sequence: CDR1 SNHLY, CDR2 FYNNEI. The CDR3 runs to 13 residues. The CDR3 sequence: CASMGSGNQPQHF. CDR3 DNA: TGTGCCAGCATGGGCTCGGGCAATCAGCCCCAGCATTTT.

This rearrangement joins TRBV10-3 to TRBJ1-5; D unresolved. From germline, CDR1 is ENHRY and CDR2 SYGVKD. The CDR3 runs to 14 residues. The ends were cut back, 3 bases at V and 5 bases at J, with 11 bases in the middle. DNA for the CDR3: TGTGCCATCAGTGACGACGTCCAAGATCAGCCCCAGCATTTT. This translates into CAISDDVQDQPQHF.